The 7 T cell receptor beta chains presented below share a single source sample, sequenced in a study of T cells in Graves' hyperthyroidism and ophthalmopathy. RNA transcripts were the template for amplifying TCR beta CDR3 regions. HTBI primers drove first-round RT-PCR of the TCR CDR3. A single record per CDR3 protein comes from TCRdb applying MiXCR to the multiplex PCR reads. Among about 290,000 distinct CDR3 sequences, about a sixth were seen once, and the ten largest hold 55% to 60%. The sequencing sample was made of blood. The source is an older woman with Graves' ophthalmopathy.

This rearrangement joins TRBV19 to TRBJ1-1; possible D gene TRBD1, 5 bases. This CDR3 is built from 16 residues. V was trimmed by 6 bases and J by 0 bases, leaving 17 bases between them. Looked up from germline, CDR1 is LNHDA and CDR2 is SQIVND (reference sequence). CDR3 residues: CASSPGVGDLNTEAFF. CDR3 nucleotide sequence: TGTGCCAGTAGCCCTGGGGTGGGGGACCTGAACACTGAAGCTTTCTTT.

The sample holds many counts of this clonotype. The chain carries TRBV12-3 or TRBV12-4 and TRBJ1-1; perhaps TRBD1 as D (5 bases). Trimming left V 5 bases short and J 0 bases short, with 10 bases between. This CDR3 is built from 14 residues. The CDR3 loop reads CASSPTVLNTEAFF. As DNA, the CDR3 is TGTGCCAGCAGTCCGACAGTACTGAACACTGAAGCTTTCTTT.

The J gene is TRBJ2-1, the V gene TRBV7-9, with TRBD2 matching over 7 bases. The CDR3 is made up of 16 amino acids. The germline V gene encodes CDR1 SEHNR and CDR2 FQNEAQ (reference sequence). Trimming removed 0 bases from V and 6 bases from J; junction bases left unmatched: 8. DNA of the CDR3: TGTGCCAGCAGCTTAGCGGGCGGGGGTTTCGGCAATGAGCAGTTCTTC. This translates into CASSLAGGGFGNEQFF.

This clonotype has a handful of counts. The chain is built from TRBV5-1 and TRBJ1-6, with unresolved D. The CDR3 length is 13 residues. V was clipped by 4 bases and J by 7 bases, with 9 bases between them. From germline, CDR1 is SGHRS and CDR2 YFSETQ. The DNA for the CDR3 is TGCGCCAGCAGCGGACGGTCCAATTCACCCCTCCACTTT. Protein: CASSGRSNSPLHF. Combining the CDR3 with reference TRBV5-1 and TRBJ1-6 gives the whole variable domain KAGVTQTPRYLIKTRGQQVTLSCSPISGHRSVSWYQQTPGQGLQFLFEYFSETQRNKGNFPGRFSGRQFSNSRSEMNVSTLELGDSALYLCASSGRSNSPLHFGNGTRLTVT.

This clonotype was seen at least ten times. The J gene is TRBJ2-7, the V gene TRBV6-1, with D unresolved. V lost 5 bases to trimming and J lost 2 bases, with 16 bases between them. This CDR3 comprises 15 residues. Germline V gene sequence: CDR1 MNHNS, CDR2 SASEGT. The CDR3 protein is CASSSETLRAYEQYF. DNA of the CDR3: TGTGCCAGCAGTTCCGAAACTCTTAGGGCCTACGAGCAGTACTTC.

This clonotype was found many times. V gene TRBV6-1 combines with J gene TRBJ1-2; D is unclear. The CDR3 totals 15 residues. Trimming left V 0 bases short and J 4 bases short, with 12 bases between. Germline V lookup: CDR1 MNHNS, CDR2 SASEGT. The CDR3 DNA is TGTGCCAGCAGTGAAGCAACCGCAGGTCTCTATGGCTACACCTTC. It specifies CASSEATAGLYGYTF.

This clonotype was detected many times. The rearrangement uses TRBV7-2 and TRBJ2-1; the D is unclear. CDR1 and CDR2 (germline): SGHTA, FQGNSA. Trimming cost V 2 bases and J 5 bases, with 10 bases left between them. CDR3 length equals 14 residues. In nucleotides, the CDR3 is TGTGCCAGCAGCTTACAAAATTCCCACAATGAGCAGTTCTTC. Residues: CASSLQNSHNEQFF.